This T cell receptor (beta chain) was identified in a study of OX40 agonist ivuxolimab in advanced cancers. The germline gives CDR1 SNHLY, CDR2 FYNNEI. V was clipped by 4 bases and J by 8 bases, with 13 bases between them. This CDR3 comprises 13 residues. TCRdb keeps only in-frame clones here, not all; method: immunoSEQ multiplex PCR. This table holds over 70,000 clones, approximately 90% found once. Sequenced material: CD4+ or CD8+ T cells sorted from blood, taken in a trial of the OX40 agonist ivuxolimab. The sequence was collected from an adult with an advanced solid tumor such as melanoma, head and neck, liver or kidney cancer. The chain combines TRBV2 with TRBJ2-3, with D unresolved. The CDR3 is CASSVQAQGTQYF. The CDR3 DNA follows: TGTGCCAGCAGTGTGCAGGCCCAAGGTACGCAGTATTTT.